Listed below are T cell receptor beta chains from one sample, sequenced in a study of regulatory T cells in long-lasting Graves disease. TCRdb reprocessed the multiplex PCR reads via MiXCR and lists one record per CDR3 protein. The sample includes 350,000 to 450,000 distinct CDR3 sequences, 21% seen only once; the top ten take 14%. The specimen comprised peripheral blood mononuclear cells (PBMCs), sampled when the disease was refractory, from a patient treated with antithyroid drugs. The receptors were gathered from a female donor with Graves disease. Both conserved end residues are part of each CDR3. A D gene is named only where the DNA matches it firmly. Clone size is stated in some rows and not others, as once, few, many or a class when expanded.

>TRBV20-1|-|-|TRBJ1-1
CSATLAGLRTEAFF
TGCAGTGCAACCTTGGCAGGTCTGAGGACTGAAGCTTTCTTT
>TRBV9|once|-|TRBJ2-7
CASSVGPGIGYEQYF
TGTGCCAGCAGCGTAGGTCCAGGTATAGGGTACGAGCAGTACTTC
>TRBV5-1|many|-|TRBJ1-2
CASSLAGLDYGYTF
TGCGCCAGCAGCTTGGCGGGGTTGGACTATGGCTACACCTTC
>TRBV28|-|TRBD2|TRBJ2-1
CASGRLREYNEQFF
TGTGCCAGCGGACGCCTGCGGGAGTACAATGAGCAGTTCTTC
>TRBV7-2|few|-|TRBJ2-4
CASSLIAIGLAKNIQYF
TGTGCCAGCAGCTTAATTGCCATAGGGCTAGCCAAAAACATTCAGTACTTC
>TRBV30|many|-|TRBJ1-1
CAWSVFRGTEAFF
TGTGCCTGGAGTGTTTTCAGGGGCACTGAAGCTTTCTTT
>TRBV28|many|TRBD2|TRBJ2-5
CASSLAGVVKTQYF
TGTGCCAGCAGCCTAGCGGGAGTCGTAAAGACCCAGTACTTC
>TRBV2|many|-|TRBJ1-5
CASSVERLGNQPQHF
TGTGCCAGCAGTGTCGAGAGATTGGGCAATCAGCCCCAGCATTTT
>TRBV20-1|few|-|TRBJ1-5
CSARRDGDQPQHF
TGCAGTGCTAGAAGGGACGGAGATCAGCCCCAGCATTTT
>TRBV6-1|many|-|TRBJ2-7
CASRMEISYEQYF
TGTGCCAGCAGGATGGAGATCTCCTACGAGCAGTACTTC
>TRBV25-1|-|-|TRBJ2-7
CASSPAGGDRSSYEQYF
TGTGCCAGCAGTCCAGCAGGGGGGGACAGGAGCTCCTACGAGCAGTACTTC
>TRBV18|few|-|TRBJ2-7
CASSPYASYEQYF
TGTGCCAGCTCACCATACGCCTCCTACGAGCAGTACTTC
>TRBV12-3/TRBV12-4|-|-|TRBJ2-3
CASRFGGSTDTQYF
TGTGCCAGCAGGTTTGGGGGTAGCACAGATACGCAGTATTTT
>TRBV30|few|-|TRBJ2-7
CAWSDQGGRYEQYF
TGTGCCTGGAGTGACCAGGGAGGTCGCTACGAGCAGTACTTC
>TRBV10-3|-|-|TRBJ2-2
CATTEERYTGELFF
TGTGCCACCACGGAGGAGAGGTACACCGGGGAGCTGTTTTTT
>TRBV25-1|few|-|TRBJ2-4
CASSPATSNFLAKNIQYF
TGTGCCAGCAGTCCGGCTACCAGTAATTTTCTAGCCAAAAACATTCAGTACTTC
>TRBV5-1|few|TRBD2|TRBJ2-7
CASSTTGTTYEQYF
TGCGCCAGCAGCACCACCGGGACTACCTACGAGCAGTACTTC
>TRBV2|many|-|TRBJ1-4
CASSEEGLVTTNEKLFF
TGTGCCAGCAGTGAGGAGGGGCTCGTTACAACTAATGAAAAACTGTTTTTT
>TRBV6-9|-|-|TRBJ2-3
CASSYGSAGSTDTQYF
TGTGCCAGCAGTTACGGATCGGCGGGAAGCACAGATACGCAGTATTTT
>TRBV11-2|many|-|TRBJ1-1
CASSPTLNTEAFF
TGTGCCAGCAGCCCAACTTTGAACACTGAAGCTTTCTTT
>TRBV28|many|-|TRBJ2-7
CASTLGGGPYEQYF
TGTGCCAGCACCCTCGGGGGTGGGCCCTACGAGCAGTACTTC
>TRBV18|-|TRBD1|TRBJ2-7
CASSPWPGTASSYEQYF
TGTGCCAGCTCACCATGGCCCGGGACAGCAAGCTCCTACGAGCAGTACTTC
>TRBV15|-|-|TRBJ2-3
CATSPHSDTQYF
TGTGCCACCAGCCCTCACAGCGATACGCAGTATTTT
>TRBV7-7|-|-|TRBJ2-7
CASSRDFSSYEPYF
TGTGCCAGCAGCAGGGACTTTAGCTCCTACGAGCCGTACTTC
>TRBV2|many|TRBD2|TRBJ2-5
CASTGLAQETQYF
TGTGCCAGCACGGGACTAGCGCAAGAGACCCAGTACTTC
>TRBV2|-|TRBD2|TRBJ2-3
CASRDTSGTDTQYF
TGTGCCAGCAGAGATACTAGCGGCACAGATACGCAGTATTTT
>TRBV7-3|many|TRBD1|TRBJ2-5
CASSLTGGLETQYF
TGTGCCAGCAGCTTAACAGGGGGCTTGGAGACCCAGTACTTC
>TRBV4-1|once|TRBD2|TRBJ2-7
CASSQDGIGASGSIYEQYF
TGCGCCAGCAGCCAAGATGGGATTGGGGCTAGCGGGAGTATCTACGAGCAGTACTTC
>TRBV28|-|-|TRBJ1-1
CASSGGIETFF
TGTGCCAGCAGCGGAGGGATTGAAACTTTCTTT
>TRBV28|many|TRBD2|TRBJ2-7
CASSLLTSGYEQYF
TGTGCCAGCAGTTTGCTTACTAGCGGCTACGAGCAGTACTTC
>TRBV4-2|few|-|TRBJ1-1
CASSQLEGGAGTEAFF
TGTGCCAGCAGCCAACTGGAGGGAGGGGCAGGCACTGAAGCTTTCTTT
>TRBV5-4|-|-|TRBJ1-2
CASSLISREVGYTF
TGTGCCAGCAGCTTAATCTCGAGAGAGGTGGGCTACACCTTC
>TRBV28|few|-|TRBJ1-5
CASSSLPRAGNQPQHF
TGTGCCAGCAGCTCCCTCCCCCGGGCAGGCAATCAGCCCCAGCATTTT
>TRBV5-6|-|-|TRBJ1-2
CASSLAQDQFYGYTF
TGTGCCAGCAGCTTGGCGCAGGACCAATTCTATGGCTACACCTTC
>TRBV9|-|-|TRBJ1-1
CASSVAEENTEAFF
TGTGCCAGCAGCGTAGCTGAGGAGAACACTGAAGCTTTCTTT